The 27 T cell receptor beta chains in this list originate from one sample, sequenced in a study of vaccination and CD4 T cells after COVID-19. These TCRs are of unknown antigen specificity. Time point in this sample: late sampling 161 to 241 days after vaccination in a few convalescent patients. The treatment: roughly ten-day PBMC culture with coronavirus spike peptide pools or control peptides (ViraFEST assay). The Oncomine TCR Beta short-read assay was applied to DNA of cultured CD4+ T cells. TCRdb re-called the PCR reads with MiXCR, one entry per CDR3 protein. The sample yields approximately 20,000 distinct CDR3 sequences, 46% seen once. The sequencing used CD4+ T cells from blood, cultured in vitro, collected about 7 months after SARS-CoV-2 vaccination. The receptor source for this set is a human donor who had recovered from COVID-19.

The chain couples TRBV27 to TRBJ2-2, with D maybe TRBD2 (6 bases). V gave up 3 bases and J gave up 1 base, with 15 bases separating them. The germline V gene encodes CDR1 MNHEY and CDR2 SMNVEV (reference sequence). There are 17 residues in the CDR3. Here the CDR3 DNA reads TGTGCCAGCAGTTTGTGGAGTAGCGGATTGAACACCGGGGAGCTGTTTTTT. It specifies CASSLWSSGLNTGELFF.

This rearrangement joins TRBV19 to TRBJ1-2; 9 positions match TRBD1. The CDR3 is made up of 14 amino acids. Germline CDR1 and CDR2: LNHDA and SQIVND (reference sequence). V dropped 1 base and J dropped 8; count of bases not matched to a gene: 5. The CDR3 bases are TGTGCCAGTAGTATAGCGGGGACAGGGACAGGCTACACCTTC. This gives the protein CASSIAGTGTGYTF.

CDR3 sequence: CSAGIGVTDTQYF. The CDR3 nucleotides are TGCAGTGCCGGAATTGGCGTCACAGATACGCAGTATTTT. J is TRBJ2-3 and V is TRBV20-1; D ambiguous. V was cut by 6 bases and J by 2 bases, with 12 bases left in between. The germline CDR1 and CDR2 sequences are DFQATT and SNEGSKA (reference sequence). This CDR3 has 13 residues.

This clonotype came up once. V and J are TRBV4-1 and TRBJ2-3; maybe TRBD1 (5 bases). The CDR3 runs to 15 residues. Germline V gene lookup returns CDR1 MGHRA and CDR2 YSYEKL. The V end lost 0 bases, the J end lost 4 bases, and 11 bases lay between the germline ends. The CDR3 spells CASSQEPVGADTQYF. In nucleotides, the CDR3 is TGCGCCAGCAGCCAAGAGCCGGTAGGGGCAGATACGCAGTATTTT.

This clonotype was recorded a few times. The J gene is TRBJ2-5, the V gene TRBV20-1; a possible D gene is TRBD2 (6 bases). The V gene lost 5 bases and the J gene lost 1 base, with 14 bases spanning the gap. Per the germline V gene, CDR1 is DFQATT and CDR2 is SNEGSKA (reference sequence). The CDR3 length is 14 residues. This CDR3 is CSAPTWDFQETQYF. CDR3 nucleotide sequence: TGCAGTGCTCCAACGTGGGACTTCCAAGAGACCCAGTACTTC.

In this sample, this clonotype turned up a few times. J is TRBJ2-3 and V is TRBV7-2, with a tentative D call TRBD1 (6 bases). Between the trimmed V and J ends, which lost 6 bases and 2 bases, there was a span of 12 bases. The CDR3 spans 14 residues. Germline lookup yields CDR1 SGHTA and CDR2 FQGNSA. The CDR3 coding sequence is TGTGCCAGCAGGCAAGGACAGAACACAGATACGCAGTATTTT. Protein sequence: CASRQGQNTDTQYF.

This chain uses TRBV28 with TRBJ1-2; D not certain. CDR3 length: 13 amino acids. Germline CDR1 is MDHEN and CDR2 is SYDVKM. V dropped 3 bases and J dropped 4 bases, with 9 bases sitting between them. As DNA, the CDR3 is TGTGCCAGCAGTTTCGTACAGAGCTATGGCTACACCTTC. Amino acids: CASSFVQSYGYTF.

The chain couples TRBV5-5 to TRBJ2-1; the D is unclear. The CDR3 totals 13 residues. Germline loops: CDR1 SGHKS, CDR2 YYEKEE (reference sequence). V was cut by 2 bases and J by 6 bases, with 9 bases left in between. CDR3 sequence: CASSLEMGNEQFF. The CDR3 DNA reads as TGTGCCAGCAGCTTAGAAATGGGCAATGAGCAGTTCTTC.

Remarks on this clonotype: A read error may account for a junction end that differs from germline. Written as DNA, the CDR3 is TGCAGTGCTAGAGGGGTTGGGGGATCTAGCGGGAACTACGATGAGCAGTTCTTC. Translation: CSARGVGGSSGNYDEQFF. J is TRBJ2-1 and V is TRBV20-1; TRBD2 matches at 9 bases. The germline V gene has CDR1 DFQATT and CDR2 SNEGSKA (reference sequence). This CDR3 has 18 amino acids.

The gene calls are TRBV6-1 and TRBJ2-5; unclear D gene. The CDR3 runs to 13 residues. Germline V gene data show CDR1 as MNHNS and CDR2 as SASEGT. With 9 bases removed from V and 2 bases from J, the gap between germline ends came to 13 bases. Written as DNA, the CDR3 is TGTGCCAGTAGAAGGGTCCCTCAAGAGACCCAGTACTTC. This sequence encodes CASRRVPQETQYF.

The gene calls are TRBV20-1 and TRBJ2-1; D ambiguous. The ends were cut back, 5 bases at V and 10 bases at J, with 9 bases in the middle. The CDR3 contains 10 residues. The germline V gene has CDR1 DFQATT and CDR2 SNEGSKA (reference sequence). The DNA for the CDR3 is TGCAGTGCTGTGGCAAGCGAGCAGTTCTTC. Protein sequence: CSAVASEQFF.

The rearrangement links TRBV19 to TRBJ1-6, with 7 bases aligning to TRBD1. V trimming: 2 bases; J trimming: 9 bases; junction bases outside the gene matches: 13. Germline-derived CDR1 and CDR2 are LNHDA and SQIVND (reference sequence). This CDR3 is built from 17 residues. This chain's CDR3 is CASSITSLGTDISPLHF. CDR3 bases: TGTGCCAGTAGTATAACATCCCTCGGGACAGATATTTCACCCCTCCACTTT.

This clonotype has more than one count but fewer than ten. The chain employs TRBV5-4 and TRBJ2-3; 13 nucleotides agree with TRBD2. The V gene's germline CDR1 is SGHNT and CDR2 YYREEE (reference sequence). There are 16 residues in the CDR3. With V trimmed by 4 bases and J by 1 base, 3 bases remained unmatched. CDR3 in DNA: TGTGCCAGCAGCACCGGACTAGCGGGGGGCACAGATACGCAGTATTTT. Protein sequence: CASSTGLAGGTDTQYF.

The chain has TRBV4-1 and TRBJ2-5; 7 bases agree with TRBD2. The V gene end was trimmed by 4 bases and the J gene end by 4 bases; junction bases not matched to a gene: 9. From germline, CDR1 is MGHRA and CDR2 YSYEKL. The CDR3 runs to 15 residues. CDR3 in DNA: TGCGCCAGCAGCCCGGACCACGCGGGAGCAGAGACCCAGTACTTC. Protein: CASSPDHAGAETQYF.

By share, this clonotype ranks as medium-sized. The rearrangement joins TRBV24-1 to TRBJ1-1; 7 positions agree with TRBD1. This CDR3 spans 12 amino acids. V shed 3 bases and J 7 bases; nucleotides not matched to a gene: 1. Germline V gene lookup returns CDR1 KGHDR and CDR2 SFDVKD. In nucleotides, the CDR3 is TGTGCCACCAGTGATGGGGACAGTGAAGCTTTCTTT. Translation: CATSDGDSEAFF.

This chain connects TRBV20-1 to TRBJ1-2, with D perhaps TRBD1 (6 bases). Trimming removed 1 base at V and 7 bases at J, with 22 bases between. This CDR3 comprises 16 residues. Germline V gives CDR1 DFQATT, CDR2 SNEGSKA (reference sequence). The CDR3 nucleotides are TGCAGTGCTAGAGCCCAGGGGCGAAAGGGAGCCGGTGGCTACACCTTC. Its translation is CSARAQGRKGAGGYTF.

The CDR3 is CASSWQTNYGYTF. The CDR3 DNA sequence: TGTGCCAGTAGTTGGCAGACTAACTATGGCTACACCTTC. The gene calls are TRBV19 and TRBJ1-2, with D hard to call. This CDR3 is 13 amino acids long. Trimming pared 5 bases from V and 0 bases from J, leaving 7 bases between. Looked up from germline, CDR1 is LNHDA and CDR2 is SQIVND (reference sequence).

V is TRBV28 and J is TRBJ1-1, with D perhaps matching TRBD1 (5 bases). V was cut by 5 bases and J by 1 base, with 17 bases left in between. This CDR3 comprises 16 residues. Germline CDR1 and CDR2: MDHEN and SYDVKM. As DNA, the CDR3 is TGTGCCAGCAGTCCGGTCTGGGGGGGGAGGAACACTGAAGCTTTCTTT. This encodes CASSPVWGGRNTEAFF.

The V and J genes are TRBV11-3 and TRBJ2-1; maybe TRBD2 (5 bases). Trimming left V 1 base short and J 10 bases short, with 20 bases between. The germline V gene has CDR1 SGHNT and CDR2 YENEEA. This CDR3 contains 16 residues. The CDR3 reads CASSLADRVAGGEQFF. The CDR3 nucleotides read TGTGCCAGCAGCTTAGCGGATCGAGTGGCAGGCGGGGAGCAGTTCTTC.

The chain is built from TRBV6-5 and TRBJ2-7, with a tentative D call TRBD2 (6 bases). V was shortened by 4 bases and J by 6 bases, with 16 bases between the two germline ends. CDR1 is MNHEY, CDR2 SVGAGI, per germline. The CDR3 spans 14 residues. DNA for the CDR3: TGTGCCAGCAGTTTCGGGAGATTGATAGGCGAGCAGTACTTC. Its translation is CASSFGRLIGEQYF.

The chain uses TRBV7-8 and TRBJ1-6; 7 nucleotides agree with TRBD1. Germline loops: CDR1 SGHVS, CDR2 FQNEAQ. Trimming cost V 3 bases and J 8 bases; bases outside gene matches: 4. The CDR3 length is 14 residues. The CDR3: CASSFTGTDSPLHF. CDR3 coding DNA: TGTGCCAGCAGCTTCACAGGGACAGATTCACCCCTCCACTTT.

This clonotype has a handful of counts. The rearrangement uses TRBV27 and TRBJ1-5; D call uncertain. The CDR3 is made up of 16 amino acids. V was clipped by 7 bases and J by 4 bases, with 20 bases between them. In germline, CDR1 is MNHEY, CDR2 SMNVEV (reference sequence). This chain's CDR3 is CASIDSVGPENQPQHF. The CDR3 nucleotides read TGTGCCAGCATTGACTCTGTTGGGCCGGAGAATCAGCCCCAGCATTTT.

This sequence joins TRBV29-1 and TRBJ1-1, with unresolved D. In germline, CDR1 is SQVTM, CDR2 ANQGSEA. This CDR3 is built from 13 residues. V lost 4 bases and J 0 bases, leaving 9 bases between the germline ends. This CDR3 is CSVVDAMNTEAFF. CDR3 in DNA: TGCAGCGTTGTTGACGCCATGAACACTGAAGCTTTCTTT.

The chain uses TRBV7-9 and TRBJ2-3; 10 bases align to TRBD2. Germline CDR1 and CDR2: SEHNR and FQNEAQ (reference sequence). This CDR3 contains 15 residues. V shed 5 bases, J shed 7 bases, and the junction held 9 bases outside the gene matches. The CDR3: CASSPPSGSINTQYF. In DNA form, the CDR3 reads TGTGCCAGCAGCCCCCCTAGCGGGAGCATTAATACGCAGTATTTT.

In its sample, this clonotype was seen a few times. The chain carries TRBV7-2 and TRBJ2-5; TRBD2 aligns across 8 bases. Germline CDR1 reads SGHTA; CDR2 reads FQGNSA. The V gene end was trimmed by 5 bases and the J gene end by 5 bases; junction bases not matched to a gene: 7. The CDR3 is made up of 14 amino acids. CDR3 sequence: CASSPGTRWETQYF. DNA of the CDR3: TGTGCCAGCAGCCCAGGGACTAGGTGGGAGACCCAGTACTTC. The full variable domain, completed using reference TRBV7-2 and TRBJ2-5, is GAGVSQSPSNKVTEKGKDVELRCDPISGHTALYWYRQSLGQGLEFLIYFQGNSAPDKSGLPSDRFSAERTGGSVSTLTIQRTQQEDSAVYLCASSPGTRWETQYFGPGTRLLVL.

In this sample, this clonotype turned up a few times. The chain has TRBV20-1 and TRBJ1-2; 9 bases fit TRBD1. The CDR3 runs to 14 residues. V lost 0 bases to trimming and J lost 7 bases; unmatched junction nucleotides: 6. Germline-derived CDR1 and CDR2 are DFQATT and SNEGSKA (reference sequence). CDR3 in amino acids: CSARDGTGLSGYTF. CDR3 sequence (DNA): TGCAGTGCTAGAGACGGGACAGGGCTAAGTGGCTACACCTTC.

This clonotype was detected once. J is TRBJ2-1 and V is TRBV20-1; the D is unclear. The germline gives CDR1 DFQATT, CDR2 SNEGSKA (reference sequence). The V end lost 5 bases, the J end lost 0 bases, and 11 bases lay between the germline ends. This CDR3 has 14 amino acids. CDR3 residues: CSAESYLSYNEQFF. The CDR3 bases are TGCAGTGCTGAGTCCTACCTCTCCTACAATGAGCAGTTCTTC.